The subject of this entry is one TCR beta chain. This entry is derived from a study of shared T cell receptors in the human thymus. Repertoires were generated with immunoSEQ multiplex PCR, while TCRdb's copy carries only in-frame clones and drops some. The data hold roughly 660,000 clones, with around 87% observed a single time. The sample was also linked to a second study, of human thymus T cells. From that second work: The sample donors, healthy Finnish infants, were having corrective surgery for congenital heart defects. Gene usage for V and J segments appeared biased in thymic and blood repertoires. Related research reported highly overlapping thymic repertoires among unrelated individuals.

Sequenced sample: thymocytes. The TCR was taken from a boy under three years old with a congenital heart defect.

The CDR3, as DNA: TGTGCCAGCAGTCCCCGGGACAGGGTAGACGAGCAGTACTTC. Protein sequence: CASSPRDRVDEQYF. This rearrangement joins TRBV25-1 to TRBJ2-7; TRBD1 matches 9 bases. The J segment lost 5 bases and the V segment lost 5 bases, leaving 7 bases of the junction unmatched. The CDR3 is made up of 14 amino acids. The V gene's germline CDR1 is MGHDK and CDR2 SYGVNS.